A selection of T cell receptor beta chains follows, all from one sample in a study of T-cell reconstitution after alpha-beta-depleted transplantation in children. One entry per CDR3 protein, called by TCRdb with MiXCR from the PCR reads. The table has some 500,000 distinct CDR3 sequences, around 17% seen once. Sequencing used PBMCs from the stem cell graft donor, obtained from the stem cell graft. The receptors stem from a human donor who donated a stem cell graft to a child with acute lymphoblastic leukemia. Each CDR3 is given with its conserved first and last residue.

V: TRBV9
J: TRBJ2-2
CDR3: CASSVPRDRVNTGELFF

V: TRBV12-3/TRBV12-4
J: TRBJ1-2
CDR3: CASSFSGTGYTF

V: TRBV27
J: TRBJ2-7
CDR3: CASSGHRDRVYEQYF

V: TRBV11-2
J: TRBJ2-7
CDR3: CASQGSTYEQYF

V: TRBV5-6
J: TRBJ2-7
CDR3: CASSLEGQNSYEQYF

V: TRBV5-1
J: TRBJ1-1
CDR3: CASSTRGITEAFF

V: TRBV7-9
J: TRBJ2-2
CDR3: CASSPLARYTGELFF

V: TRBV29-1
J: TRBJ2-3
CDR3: CSVAGNTGGEGTDTQYF

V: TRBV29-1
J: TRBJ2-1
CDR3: CSVETEIEQFF

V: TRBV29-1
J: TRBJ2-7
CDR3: CSVETQQGGYEQYF

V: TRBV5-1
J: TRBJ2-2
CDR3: CASSLLLTGELFF

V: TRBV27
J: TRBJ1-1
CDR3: CASSFSDRGPMNTEAFF

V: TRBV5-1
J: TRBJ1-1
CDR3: CASRVGRGTEAFF

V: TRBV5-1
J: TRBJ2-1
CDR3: CASRPFTSGSGNEQFF

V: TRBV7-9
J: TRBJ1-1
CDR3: CASTGSGSEAFF

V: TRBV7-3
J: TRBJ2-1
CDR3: CASSLDPRVYNEQFF